Listed below are T cell receptor beta chains from one sample, sequenced in a study of control samples from healthy donors and cancer patients. This table comes from immunoSEQ multiplex PCR, and its TCRdb copy is limited to in-frame clones, with some not included. Of 150,000 to 200,000 clones in the sample, about 94% are singletons; the top ten hold 12% to 15%. Sequencing input: PBMCs. Receptors were obtained from a man aged 55 to 69 with colorectal cancer. The CDR3 runs from the conserved cysteine through the conserved F or W. D genes are given only for firm matches. Clone size is not always given. Where it is, it says once, few, many or a class for expanded clones.

TRBD2	TRBV29-1	TRBJ2-5	.	TGCAGCGTTGGTGGGCTAGCGGGTGCGGAGACCCAGTACTTC	CSVGGLAGAETQYF
TRBD2	TRBV5-1	TRBJ2-5	.	TGCGCCAGCAGCCGAAGCTCTCGGCAGGGAGGGTACCAAGAGACCCAGTACTTC	CASSRSSRQGGYQETQYF
.	TRBV2	TRBJ2-5	.	TGTGCCAGCAGTGGGGGCCAGGCAATGGCCCAGTACTTC	CASSGGQAMAQYF
.	TRBV28	TRBJ1-5	.	TGTGCCAGCAGTCGAGCCATTGGGGGGGGGAGCAATCAGCCCCAGCATTTT	CASSRAIGGGSNQPQHF
TRBD2	TRBV5-1	TRBJ2-5	.	TGCGCCAGCAGCCTCCGGACTAGCGGGGGGGGCGTGACCCAGTACTTC	CASSLRTSGGGVTQYF
.	TRBV10-1	TRBJ2-3	once	TGCGCCAGCAGTGAAATGGGAACAGATACGCAGTATTTT	CASSEMGTDTQYF
.	TRBV5-5	TRBJ1-1	.	TGTGCCAGCAGCTTGAGAATAGGGTCCAACACTGAAGCTTTCTTT	CASSLRIGSNTEAFF
.	TRBV5-6	TRBJ2-7	.	TGTGCCAGCAGCTTGGCCCCCCAGGGGGAGCAGTACTTC	CASSLAPQGEQYF
.	TRBV9	TRBJ1-2	once	TGTGCCAGCAGCGTAGCCCCGGACAGAAACTATGGCTACACCTTC	CASSVAPDRNYGYTF
.	TRBV7-9	TRBJ2-5	.	TGTGCCAGCAGAATGGACTCCGGAGAGACCCAGTACTTC	CASRMDSGETQYF
.	TRBV19	TRBJ1-1	.	TGTGCCAGTACCGCCCGGGACGATATGAACACTGAAGCTTTCTTT	CASTARDDMNTEAFF
.	TRBV4-3	TRBJ1-6	.	TGCGCCAGCAGCCAAGAGACAGAAGGAAATTCACCCCTCCACTTT	CASSQETEGNSPLHF
.	TRBV10-3	TRBJ2-5	.	TGTGCCATCAGTGCAGGGGACCAAGAGACCCAGTACTTC	CAISAGDQETQYF
TRBD1	TRBV28	TRBJ1-5	.	TGTGCCAGCAGCCTGGGGGGACAGGGCAATCAGCCCCAGCATTTT	CASSLGGQGNQPQHF
TRBD2	TRBV5-5	TRBJ2-1	.	TGTGCCAGCAGCGAGACGGGACTGGCGGGGGGGTACAATGAGCAGTTCTTC	CASSETGLAGGYNEQFF
TRBD1	TRBV10-3	TRBJ1-1	once	TGTGCCATCAATGACGGACAGGTTTTTGGAGCTTTCTTT	CAINDGQVFGAFF
TRBD2	TRBV20-1	TRBJ2-3	.	TGCAGTGCTAGTCACAGGCGGGGGGCAGATACGCAGTATTTT	CSASHRRGADTQYF
.	TRBV5-8	TRBJ1-2	.	TGTGCCAGCAGCTTACGGGCCTTACCATCCGGCTACACCTTC	CASSLRALPSGYTF
.	TRBV7-8	TRBJ1-1	.	TGTGCCAGCAGCTTGTACACGAACACTGAAGCTTTCTTT	CASSLYTNTEAFF
TRBD1	TRBV12-5	TRBJ1-4	.	TGTGCTAGTGGTTTAGGGACAGGGGGCGGAAAACTGTTTTTT	CASGLGTGGGKLFF
TRBD1	TRBV5-5	TRBJ2-5	.	TGTGCCAGCAGCGGCGGGACAGGGGGAAGACAAGAGACCCAGTACTTC	CASSGGTGGRQETQYF
.	TRBV27	TRBJ2-7	.	TGTGCCAGCAGTAACCACGGGACACTCTACGAGCAGTACTTC	CASSNHGTLYEQYF
.	TRBV19	TRBJ2-2	.	TGTGCCAGTAGTATTCTAGGGACATCCCTGGGCACCGGGGAGCTGTTTTTT	CASSILGTSLGTGELFF
.	TRBV6-6	TRBJ1-2	.	TGTGCCAGCATAATGGAGAGGGGGGACGGCTACACCTTC	CASIMERGDGYTF
TRBD2	TRBV28	TRBJ2-7	.	TGTGCCAGCGGTTCGCGGACTAGCGGGGCGCACTTC	CASGSRTSGAHF
.	TRBV5-1	TRBJ1-2	.	TGCGCCAGCAGCTTTGGGGACGGCGGAGGCTATGGCTACACCTTC	CASSFGDGGGYGYTF
.	TRBV6-5	TRBJ1-1	.	TGTGCCAGCAGAAAATCAGGGGTGGTGAACACTGAAGCTTTCTTT	CASRKSGVVNTEAFF
TRBD2	TRBV28	TRBJ2-5	.	TGTGCCAGCAGACTTGATCCGGGACTAGCGGATCAAGAGACCCAGTACTTC	CASRLDPGLADQETQYF
.	TRBV28	TRBJ2-5	.	TGTGCCAGCAGCGTCCAGGGAGCCGGGCCCCAGTACTTC	CASSVQGAGPQYF
.	TRBV12-3/TRBV12-4	TRBJ2-3	.	TGTGCCAGCAGCCTGGGACAAGATACGCAGTATTTT	CASSLGQDTQYF
.	TRBV21-1	TRBJ2-3	.	TGTGCCAGCAGCAAAGTGAGCTCCCGGGACGTCTGCCGAGATACGCAGTATTTT	CASSKVSSRDVCRDTQYF
TRBD2	TRBV9	TRBJ2-2	.	TGTGCCAGCAGCACCCGACTAGCGTGGGCCGGGGAGCTGTTTTTT	CASSTRLAWAGELFF
.	TRBV18	TRBJ2-2	.	TGTGCCAGCTCACCTAGTGGCGGATCGAACACCGGGGAGCTGTTTTTT	CASSPSGGSNTGELFF
.	TRBV7-2	TRBJ2-4	once	TGTGCCAGCAGCTTAGTATCCGTCAACCCGGGAACAAACATTCAGTACTTC	CASSLVSVNPGTNIQYF
.	TRBV5-8	TRBJ1-1	.	TGTGCCAGCAGCTTGGTTATTACTGAAGCTTTCTTT	CASSLVITEAFF
.	TRBV14	TRBJ1-5	once	TGTGCCAGCAGCCAAGATTGGGAGGGGGGGGACCTCAATCAGCCCCAGCATTTT	CASSQDWEGGDLNQPQHF